The following is a T cell receptor beta chain sequence with its context. Its antigen is undetermined. Primers for the PCR totalled 60 Vbeta and 13 Jbeta. The table came from immunoSEQ multiplex PCR; TCRdb's copy has only in-frame clones and leaves some out. The sample lists about 130,000 clones, approximately 80% seen once, with 0.95% to 1.5% in the top ten. This specimen comes from a study of cytomegalovirus exposure and HLA in healthy donors. Study details: Ancestry clustering placed about four fifths of some 400 genotyped donors in the Caucasian-associated cluster.

Germline loops: CDR1 MNHEY, CDR2 SMNVEV (reference sequence). There are 15 residues in the CDR3. The ends lost 5 bases at V and 7 bases at J; junction bases unmatched: 7. General observations from the study: Previous analysis showed most TCR beta V segments were productive about 87% or about 30% of the time.

The receptor was isolated from a girl aged 2 to 9 in good health and CMV-seronegative. The chain joins TRBV27 to TRBJ2-1, with 11 bases aligning to TRBD2. The sequenced sample consisted of PBMCs. The CDR3 coding sequence is TGTGCCAGCAGTCAACTAGCGGGAGAAGGTAATGAGCAGTTCTTC. Its protein is CASSQLAGEGNEQFF.